The 7 T cell receptor beta chains in this list originate from one sample, sequenced in a study of CD8+ T cells in alopecia areata. RNA was extracted and reverse transcribed into cDNA as the sequencing template. Sequencing used immunoSEQ multiplex PCR; TCRdb keeps in-frame clones, though not all of them. Of roughly 180,000 clones listed, about 60% were seen once; the top ten hold about 3%. Treatment denoted: oral pan-JAK inhibitor, 5-10 mg twice daily. Sequencing used CD4+ T cells sorted from blood, obtained at week 4, from a patient treated with tofacitinib. Receptors originate from a human donor with alopecia areata.

This rearrangement joins TRBV10-3 to TRBJ2-5; D not resolved. Looked up from germline, CDR1 is ENHRY and CDR2 is SYGVKD. The germline V and J ends were trimmed by 2 bases and 5 bases, with 6 bases remaining between them. This CDR3 has 12 amino acids. The CDR3 DNA sequence: TGTGCCATCAGTGAGCCCCGGGAGACCCAGTACTTC. This codes for CAISEPRETQYF.

This chain uses TRBV29-1 with TRBJ1-3; TRBD1 might be the D (5 bases). CDR3 length: 14 residues. Germline V gene data show CDR1 as SQVTM and CDR2 as ANQGSEA. V was pared by 6 bases and J by 6 bases, with 18 bases between. CDR3 sequence (DNA): TGCAGCGTGGAGGGGCAGGGAACGGTAAACACCATATATTTT. Encoded protein: CSVEGQGTVNTIYF.

This clone has a handful of counts. The rearrangement links TRBV9 to TRBJ2-7; tentatively, D is TRBD1 or TRBD2 (6 bases each). Germline-derived CDR1 and CDR2 are SGDLS and YYNGEE. The CDR3 extends over 15 amino acids. V lost 4 bases, J lost 9 bases, and 23 bases lay in between. CDR3 nucleotide sequence: TGTGCCAGCAGCCCACAGGCGGGACATGGCTCTGGGCAGTACTTC. It specifies CASSPQAGHGSGQYF.

The rearrangement uses TRBV6-1 and TRBJ1-5, with TRBD1 as a possible D gene (6 bases). The germline V gene encodes CDR1 MNHNS and CDR2 SASEGT. V lost 6 bases and J lost 3, with 9 bases in between. The CDR3 sequence is 13 residues long. The CDR3 loop reads CASRDSYNQPQHF. The CDR3 region has the DNA TGTGCCAGCAGGGACAGTTACAATCAGCCCCAGCATTTT.

The chain joins TRBV7-9 to TRBJ1-4; 7 bases match TRBD1. The CDR3 is made up of 14 amino acids. Germline assignment: CDR1 SEHNR and CDR2 FQNEAQ (reference sequence). V trimming: 2 bases; J trimming: 6 bases; junction bases outside the gene matches: 3. DNA for the CDR3: TGTGCCAGCAGCTTACTTACAGGGGATGAAAAACTGTTTTTT. It specifies CASSLLTGDEKLFF.

CDR3 sequence: CATSSNRGTEEYYGYTF. The CDR3 nucleotides are TGTGCCACCAGCAGCAACCGGGGGACTGAAGAATATTATGGCTACACCTTC. This chain joins TRBV15 and TRBJ1-2, with D maybe TRBD1 (5 bases). There are 17 residues in the CDR3. Germline assignment: CDR1 LNHNV and CDR2 YYDKDF (reference sequence). Trimming stripped 3 bases from V and 5 bases from J, with 22 bases between. The complete variable domain, with remaining parts taken from reference TRBV15 and TRBJ1-2, reads DAMVIQNPRYQVTQFGKPVTLSCSQTLNHNVMYWYQQKSSQAPKLLFHYYDKDFNNEADTPDNFQSRRPNTSFCFLDIRSPGLGDTAMYLCATSSNRGTEEYYGYTFGSGTRLTVV.

The chain joins TRBV4-1 to TRBJ1-2; D perhaps matches TRBD1 (5 bases). This CDR3 region has 16 residues. Germline loops: CDR1 MGHRA, CDR2 YSYEKL. Trimming took off 3 bases at V and 3 bases at J, with 17 bases between the two ends. DNA for the CDR3: TGCGCCAGCAGCCATACACCCAGGGCACGAGACTATGGCTACACCTTC. The encoded protein is CASSHTPRARDYGYTF.